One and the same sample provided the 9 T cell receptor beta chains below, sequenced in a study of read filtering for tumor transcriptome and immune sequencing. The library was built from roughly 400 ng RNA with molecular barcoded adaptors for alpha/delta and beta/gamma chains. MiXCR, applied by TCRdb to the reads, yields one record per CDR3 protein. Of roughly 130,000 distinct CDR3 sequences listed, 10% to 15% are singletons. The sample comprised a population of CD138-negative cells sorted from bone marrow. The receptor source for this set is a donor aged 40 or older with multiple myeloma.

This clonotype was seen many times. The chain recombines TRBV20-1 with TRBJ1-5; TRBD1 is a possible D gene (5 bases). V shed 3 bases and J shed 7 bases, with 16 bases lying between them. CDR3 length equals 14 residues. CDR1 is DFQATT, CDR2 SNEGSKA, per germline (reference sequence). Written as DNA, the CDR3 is TGCAGTGCTAGTGGAGGTCGGGACGACCAGCCCCAGCATTTT. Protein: CSASGGRDDQPQHF.

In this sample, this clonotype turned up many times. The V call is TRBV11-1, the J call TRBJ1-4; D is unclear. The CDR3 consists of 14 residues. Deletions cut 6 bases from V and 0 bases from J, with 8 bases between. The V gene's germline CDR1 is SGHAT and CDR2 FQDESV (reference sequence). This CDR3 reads CASSREATNEKLFF. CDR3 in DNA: TGTGCCAGCAGTCGGGAGGCAACTAATGAAAAACTGTTTTTT.

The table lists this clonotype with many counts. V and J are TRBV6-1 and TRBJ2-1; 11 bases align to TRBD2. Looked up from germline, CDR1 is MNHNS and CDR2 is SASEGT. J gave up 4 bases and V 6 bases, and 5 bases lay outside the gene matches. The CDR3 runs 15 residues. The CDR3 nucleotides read TGTGCCAGCAGGGGGGGGACTAGCGGTTACAATGAGCAGTTCTTC. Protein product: CASRGGTSGYNEQFF.

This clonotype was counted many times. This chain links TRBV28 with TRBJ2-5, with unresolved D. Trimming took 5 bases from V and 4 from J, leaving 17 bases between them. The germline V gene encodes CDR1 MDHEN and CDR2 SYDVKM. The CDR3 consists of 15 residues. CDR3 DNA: TGTGCCAGCAGTCCCCGACCCCCTTTAGGAGAGACCCAGTACTTC. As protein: CASSPRPPLGETQYF.

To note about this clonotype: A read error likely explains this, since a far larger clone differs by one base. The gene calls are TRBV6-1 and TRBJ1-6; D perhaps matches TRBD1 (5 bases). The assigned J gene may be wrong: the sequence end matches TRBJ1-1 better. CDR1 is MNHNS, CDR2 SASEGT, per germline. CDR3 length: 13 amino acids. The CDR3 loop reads CASSPQGNTGAFF. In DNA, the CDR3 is TGTGCCAGCAGCCCCCAGGGAAACACTGGAGCTTTCTTT.

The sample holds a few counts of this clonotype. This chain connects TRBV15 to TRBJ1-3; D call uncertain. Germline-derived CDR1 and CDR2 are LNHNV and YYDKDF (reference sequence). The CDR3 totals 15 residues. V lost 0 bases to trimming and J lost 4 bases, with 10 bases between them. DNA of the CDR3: TGTGCCACCAGCAGAGATCCTCGCACAGGAAACACCATATATTTT. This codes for CATSRDPRTGNTIYF.

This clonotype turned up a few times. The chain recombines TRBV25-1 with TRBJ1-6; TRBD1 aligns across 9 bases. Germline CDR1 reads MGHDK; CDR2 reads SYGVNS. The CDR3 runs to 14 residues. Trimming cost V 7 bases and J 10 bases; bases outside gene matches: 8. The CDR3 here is CASKKTGGGSPLHF. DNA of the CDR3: TGTGCCAGCAAGAAAACAGGGGGCGGGTCACCCCTCCACTTT.

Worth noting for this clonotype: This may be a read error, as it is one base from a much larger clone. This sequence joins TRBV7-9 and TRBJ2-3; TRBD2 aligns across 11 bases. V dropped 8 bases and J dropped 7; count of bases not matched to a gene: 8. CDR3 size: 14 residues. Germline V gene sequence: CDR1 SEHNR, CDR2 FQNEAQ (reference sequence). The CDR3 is CASGGTSGTNTQYF. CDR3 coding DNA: TGTGCCAGCGGAGGGACTAGCGGTACTAATACGCAGTATTTT.

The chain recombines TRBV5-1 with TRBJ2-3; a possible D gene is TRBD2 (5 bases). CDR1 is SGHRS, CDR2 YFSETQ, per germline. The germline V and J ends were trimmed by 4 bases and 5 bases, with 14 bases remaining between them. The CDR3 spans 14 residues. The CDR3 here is CASSKDSPGDTQYF. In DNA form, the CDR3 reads TGCGCCAGCAGCAAGGACTCCCCCGGAGATACGCAGTATTTT.